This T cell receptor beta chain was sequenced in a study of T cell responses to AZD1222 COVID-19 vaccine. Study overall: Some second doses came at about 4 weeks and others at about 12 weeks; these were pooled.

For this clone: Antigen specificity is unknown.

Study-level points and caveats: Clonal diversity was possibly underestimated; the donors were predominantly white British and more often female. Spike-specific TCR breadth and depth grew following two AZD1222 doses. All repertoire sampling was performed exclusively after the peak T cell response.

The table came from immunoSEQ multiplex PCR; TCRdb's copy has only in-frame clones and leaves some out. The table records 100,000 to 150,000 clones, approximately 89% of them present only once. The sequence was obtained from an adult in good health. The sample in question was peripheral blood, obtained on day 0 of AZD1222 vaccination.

The CDR3, as DNA: TGTGCCAGCAGCTTTAGCGGGAGTCTTGAGAATGAGCAGTTCTTC. The encoded protein is CASSFSGSLENEQFF. The chain combines TRBV7-2 with TRBJ2-1; 9 nucleotides match TRBD2. Germline CDR1 SGHTA, CDR2 FQGNSA. J gave up 7 bases and V 3 bases, and 7 bases lay outside the gene matches. The CDR3 is made up of 15 amino acids.